Listed here are 19 T cell receptor beta chains from one sample, sequenced in a study of T cells in Graves' hyperthyroidism and ophthalmopathy. TCR beta CDR3 region amplification was performed from RNA transcripts. An initial round of RT-PCR targeting the TCR CDR3 relied on the HTBI primer set. TCRdb reanalysed the multiplex PCR reads using MiXCR and keeps one entry per CDR3 protein. In the table there are 620,000 or so distinct CDR3 sequences, around 15% of which are singletons. Input material: blood. Receptor source: a woman aged 45-60 years with Graves' ophthalmopathy.

This clonotype has only a few counts. The chain has TRBV5-1 and TRBJ2-5; 8 nucleotides match TRBD2. Germline V lookup: CDR1 SGHRS, CDR2 YFSETQ. After removal of 2 bases from V and 5 bases from J, the junction contained 8 bases not matched to a gene. CDR3 size: 15 residues. The CDR3 is CASSFYGTRGETQYF. The CDR3 nucleotides are TGCGCCAGCAGCTTTTACGGGACTAGGGGTGAGACCCAGTACTTC.

This sequence joins TRBV28 and TRBJ2-1, with D unclear. Trimming left V 3 bases short and J 5 bases short, with 8 bases between. The CDR3 spans 13 residues. Per the germline V gene, CDR1 is MDHEN and CDR2 is SYDVKM. The CDR3 region has the DNA TGTGCCAGCAGTTTCGCGCAAGACAATGAGCAGTTCTTC. As protein: CASSFAQDNEQFF.

In this sample, this clonotype turned up many times. The V gene is TRBV18, the J gene TRBJ2-2; D is unresolved. V dropped 5 bases and J dropped 1 base, with 2 bases sitting between them. Germline V gene sequence: CDR1 KGHSH, CDR2 LQKENI. The CDR3 extends over 12 amino acids. The CDR3 region is CASSMNTGELFF. For the CDR3, the DNA is TGTGCCAGCTCAATGAACACCGGGGAGCTGTTTTTT.

V and J are TRBV7-6 and TRBJ2-1; D gene unclear. Per the germline V gene, CDR1 is SGHVS and CDR2 is FNYEAQ. The CDR3 loop spans 14 amino acids. Trimming took 5 bases from V and 8 from J, leaving 16 bases between them. CDR3 amino acids: CASSPGSSLDEQFF. CDR3 nucleotides: TGTGCCAGCAGCCCAGGCTCGTCCCTCGATGAGCAGTTCTTC.

The table lists this clonotype with many counts. The chain carries TRBV20-1 and TRBJ1-1; 10 nucleotides agree with TRBD1. V lost 3 bases and J lost 5; bases outside the gene matches: 3. The CDR3 loop spans 13 amino acids. From germline, CDR1 is DFQATT and CDR2 SNEGSKA (reference sequence). CDR3 residues: CSARDRGWTEAFF. The CDR3 region has the DNA TGCAGTGCTAGGGACAGGGGGTGGACTGAAGCTTTCTTT.

This clonotype was counted between two and nine times. The chain recombines TRBV4-2 with TRBJ2-1; the match to TRBD2 covers 8 bases. J gave up 8 bases and V 0 bases, and 9 bases lay outside the gene matches. The CDR3 totals 16 residues. CDR1 and CDR2 from the germline V gene are LGHNA and YNFKEQ. The CDR3 here is CASSQDKREGRYEQFF. DNA of the CDR3: TGTGCCAGCAGCCAAGATAAACGGGAGGGCCGATATGAGCAGTTCTTC.

This clonotype was seen repeatedly, ten times or more. This sequence joins TRBV7-2 and TRBJ2-1; a weak D match, TRBD2 (5 bases). The CDR3 contains 14 residues. V lost 4 bases and J lost 4, with 11 bases in between. The germline gives CDR1 SGHTA, CDR2 FQGNSA. The CDR3 nucleotides read TGTGCCAGCAGCTCTACACTAGATTACAATGAGCAGTTCTTC. Its translation is CASSSTLDYNEQFF.

The rearrangement links TRBV28 to TRBJ2-5; 12 positions match TRBD2. The CDR3 has 16 amino acids. Looked up from germline, CDR1 is MDHEN and CDR2 is SYDVKM. V dropped 3 bases and J dropped 1; count of bases not matched to a gene: 3. CDR3 nucleotides: TGTGCCAGCAGTTTTGGACTAGCGGGAATCCAAGAGACCCAGTACTTC. This codes for CASSFGLAGIQETQYF.

A word on this clonotype: This could be a read error, since a much larger clone is one nucleotide away. The rearrangement links TRBV15 to TRBJ1-5; D ambiguous. The CDR3 length is 13 residues. CDR1 LNHNV and CDR2 YYDKDF come from the germline V gene (reference sequence). The CDR3 region is CATSSDGNQPQHF. CDR3 bases: TGTGCCACCAGCAGTGACGGCAACCAGCCCCAGCATTTT.

This clonotype occurred a few times. This chain links TRBV18 with TRBJ1-4, with no clear D. The CDR3 runs 13 residues. V was pared by 6 bases and J by 8 bases, with 13 bases between. CDR1 KGHSH and CDR2 LQKENI come from the germline V gene. The CDR3 loop is CASSERVREKLFF. The CDR3 nucleotides are TGTGCCAGCTCCGAAAGGGTTCGGGAAAAACTGTTTTTT.

Many counts were recorded for this clonotype. The V call is TRBV28, the J call TRBJ2-5; D possibly corresponds to TRBD1 (5 bases). V dropped 6 bases and J dropped 3 bases, with 17 bases sitting between them. Germline values: CDR1 MDHEN, CDR2 SYDVKM. This CDR3 comprises 15 residues. The CDR3 loop is CASSNNWGDKETQYF. DNA for the CDR3: TGTGCCAGCAGCAACAATTGGGGCGACAAAGAGACCCAGTACTTC. The variable domain in full, with the rest retrieved from reference TRBV28 and TRBJ2-5, is DVKVTQSSRYLVKRTGEKVFLECVQDMDHENMFWYRQDPGLGLRLIYFSYDVKMKEKGDIPEGYSVSREKKERFSLILESASTNQTSMYLCASSNNWGDKETQYFGPGTRLLVL.

This clonotype was picked up a small number of times. V gene TRBV4-1 combines with J gene TRBJ2-7; D may be TRBD2 (6 bases). Deletions cut 0 bases from V and 0 bases from J, with 9 bases between. Looked up from germline, CDR1 is MGHRA and CDR2 is YSYEKL. This CDR3 has 15 amino acids. This chain's CDR3 is CASSQDRESSYEQYF. The CDR3 region has the DNA TGCGCCAGCAGCCAAGATCGGGAGAGCTCCTACGAGCAGTACTTC.

This clonotype occurred many times. The CDR3 DNA reads TGTGCCAGCAGTTACCACCCGGGACAGGGGGTTAATGAGCAGTTCTTC. Protein product: CASSYHPGQGVNEQFF. This sequence joins TRBV6-2 or TRBV6-3 and TRBJ2-1; 11 bases fit TRBD1. The CDR3 has 16 amino acids. Germline CDR1 is MNHEY and CDR2 is SVGEGT. The trim removed 2 bases at V and 7 bases at J, leaving 7 bases unmatched.

This clonotype has only a few counts. The V gene is TRBV7-3, the J gene TRBJ2-2; D is uncertain. CDR1 SGHTA and CDR2 FQGTGA come from the germline V gene. This CDR3 contains 16 residues. V lost 1 base and J lost 8, with 17 bases in between. The CDR3 nucleotides are TGTGCCAGCAGCTTAAGACCTCAACCTCAGGCGGGGGAGCTGTTTTTT. Translation: CASSLRPQPQAGELFF.

Points on this clonotype: This may come from a read error, since a much larger clone is one base off. In DNA, the CDR3 is TGTGCCAGCAGAAGGTCCCCTGGGGACCGGACAGGGTATGGAGGTGAGCAGTACTTC. This translates into CASRRSPGDRTGYGGEQYF. The chain joins TRBV11-1 to TRBJ2-7; TRBD1 matches at 8 bases. In germline, CDR1 is SGHAT, CDR2 FQDESV (reference sequence). Trimming took 6 bases from V and 7 from J; bases not matched to a gene: 26. The CDR3 totals 19 residues.

The V gene is TRBV15, the J gene TRBJ2-1; D unresolved. Trimming removed 3 bases at V and 8 bases at J, with 17 bases between. In germline, CDR1 is LNHNV, CDR2 YYDKDF (reference sequence). The CDR3 spans 15 residues. This CDR3 reads CATSSALALLDEQFF. Written as DNA, the CDR3 is TGTGCCACCAGCAGTGCTTTGGCGTTGCTAGATGAGCAGTTCTTC. Based on the CDR3 plus reference TRBV15 and TRBJ2-1, the full variable domain is DAMVIQNPRYQVTQFGKPVTLSCSQTLNHNVMYWYQQKSSQAPKLLFHYYDKDFNNEADTPDNFQSRRPNTSFCFLDIRSPGLGDTAMYLCATSSALALLDEQFFGPGTRLTVL.

J is TRBJ2-5 and V is TRBV27; 7 bases are a match to TRBD2. V was pared by 1 base and J by 5 bases, with 1 base of the junction left unmatched. The germline V gene has CDR1 MNHEY and CDR2 SMNVEV (reference sequence). The CDR3 consists of 13 residues. CDR3 sequence: CASSLFGGETQYF. The CDR3 DNA reads TGTGCCAGCAGTTTATTCGGGGGGGAGACCCAGTACTTC.

This chain uses TRBV6-2 or TRBV6-3 with TRBJ2-3, with 7 bases aligning to TRBD2. Germline-derived CDR1 and CDR2 are MNHEY and SVGEGT. CDR3 length: 13 amino acids. The V segment lost 2 bases and the J segment 9 bases; nucleotides outside the gene matches: 5. Here the CDR3 DNA reads TGTGCCAGCAGTTACGCAACTAGCGAGACGCAGTATTTT. Protein sequence: CASSYATSETQYF.

V gene TRBV6-1 combines with J gene TRBJ1-6; D is undetermined. Germline values: CDR1 MNHNS, CDR2 SASEGT. This CDR3 is 12 amino acids long. The CDR3 region has the DNA TGTGCTTCGGGGAGGAATGATTCACCCCTCCACTTT. Its translation is CASGRNDSPLHF.